This TCR beta chain was identified during a study of cytomegalovirus exposure and HLA in healthy donors. Study findings and constraints: Indistinguishable V segments such as TRBV6-2 and TRBV6-3 were excluded. Accurate prediction of most subjects' HLA-A and HLA-B alleles from TCR beta sequences was reported.

Primers included in the PCR were 60 Vbeta and 13 Jbeta primers. This table comes from immunoSEQ multiplex PCR, and its TCRdb copy is limited to in-frame clones, with some not included. Of 87,000 or so clones in the sample, 77% were seen once. The donors were healthy bone marrow donors. About this clone: The antigen is unknown.

CDR1 is SGHVS and CDR2 is FQNEAQ in the germline V gene. The CDR3 runs 15 residues. The trim removed 4 bases at V and 1 base at J, leaving 7 bases unmatched. The chain employs TRBV7-8 and TRBJ2-7, with 7 positions matching TRBD1. This TCR came from a woman between 35 and 50 years old in good health and CMV-seronegative. The sample comprised PBMCs. DNA of the CDR3: TGTGCCAGCAGCTACGGACAGGTTGGGTCCTACGAGCAGTACTTC. The encoded protein is CASSYGQVGSYEQYF. The full variable domain, in which reference TRBV7-8 and TRBJ2-7 provide the parts outside the CDR3, is GAGVSQSPRYKVAKRGQDVALRCDPISGHVSLFWYQQALGQGPEFLTYFQNEAQLDKSGLPSDRFFAERPEGSVSTLKIQRTQQEDSAVYLCASSYGQVGSYEQYFGPGTRLTVT.